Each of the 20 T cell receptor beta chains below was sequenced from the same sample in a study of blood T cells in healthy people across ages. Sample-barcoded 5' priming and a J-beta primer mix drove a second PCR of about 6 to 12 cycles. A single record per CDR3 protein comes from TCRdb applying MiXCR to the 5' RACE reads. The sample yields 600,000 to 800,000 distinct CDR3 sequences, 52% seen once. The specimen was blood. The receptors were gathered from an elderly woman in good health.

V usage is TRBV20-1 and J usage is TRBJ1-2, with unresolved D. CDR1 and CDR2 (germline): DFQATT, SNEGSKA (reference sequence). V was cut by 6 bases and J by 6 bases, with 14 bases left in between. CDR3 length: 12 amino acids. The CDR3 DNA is TGCAGTGCCCCCTTCGAGCAGCATGGCTACACCTTC. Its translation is CSAPFEQHGYTF.

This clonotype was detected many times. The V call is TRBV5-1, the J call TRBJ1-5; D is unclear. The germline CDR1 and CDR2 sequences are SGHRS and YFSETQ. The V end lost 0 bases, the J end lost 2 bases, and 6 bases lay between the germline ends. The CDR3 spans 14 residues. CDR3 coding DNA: TGCGCCAGCAGCTTGGAGTTCGGCAATCAGCCCCAGCATTTT. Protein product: CASSLEFGNQPQHF.

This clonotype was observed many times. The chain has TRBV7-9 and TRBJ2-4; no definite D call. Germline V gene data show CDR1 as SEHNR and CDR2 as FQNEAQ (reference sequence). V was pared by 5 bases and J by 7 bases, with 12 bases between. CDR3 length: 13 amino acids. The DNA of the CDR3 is TGTGCCAGCAGCCCCCACGCGATGAACATTCAGTACTTC. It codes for CASSPHAMNIQYF.

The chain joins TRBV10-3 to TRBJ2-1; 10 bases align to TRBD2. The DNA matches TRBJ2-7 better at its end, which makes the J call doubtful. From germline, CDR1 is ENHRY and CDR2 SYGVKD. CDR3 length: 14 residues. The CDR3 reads CAIAGLADSYEQYF. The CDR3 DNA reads TGTGCCATCGCCGGACTAGCGGACTCCTACGAGCAGTACTTC.

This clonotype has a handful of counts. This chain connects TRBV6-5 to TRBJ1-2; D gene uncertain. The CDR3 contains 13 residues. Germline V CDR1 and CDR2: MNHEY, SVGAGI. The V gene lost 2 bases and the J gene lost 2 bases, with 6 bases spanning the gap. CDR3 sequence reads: CASSYDWNYGYTF. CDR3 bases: TGTGCCAGCAGTTACGACTGGAACTATGGCTACACCTTC.

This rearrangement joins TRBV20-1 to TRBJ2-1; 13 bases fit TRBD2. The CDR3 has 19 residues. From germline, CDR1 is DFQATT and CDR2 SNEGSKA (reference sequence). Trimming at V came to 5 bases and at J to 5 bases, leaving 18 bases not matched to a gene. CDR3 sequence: CSAAKSLRTSGRRDNEQFF. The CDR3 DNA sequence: TGCAGTGCTGCTAAATCCCTGAGGACTAGCGGGAGAAGGGACAATGAGCAGTTCTTC.

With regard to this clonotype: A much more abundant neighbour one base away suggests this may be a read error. The CDR3 DNA reads TGTGCCAGCAGTTTATCAGTATCGGAGACCCAGTTCTTC. Protein: CASSLSVSETQFF. This chain joins TRBV27 and TRBJ2-1, with D uncertain. The CDR3 loop spans 13 amino acids. In germline, CDR1 is MNHEY, CDR2 SMNVEV (reference sequence). Trimming shortened V by 0 bases and J by 13 bases, and 13 bases separated the two germline ends.

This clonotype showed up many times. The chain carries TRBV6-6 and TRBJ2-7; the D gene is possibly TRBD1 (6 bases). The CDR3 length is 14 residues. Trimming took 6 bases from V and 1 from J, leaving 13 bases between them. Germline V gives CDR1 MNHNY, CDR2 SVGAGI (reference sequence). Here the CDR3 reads CASSPLGQSYEQYF. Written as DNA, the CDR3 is TGTGCCAGCAGCCCGCTTGGACAGTCCTACGAGCAGTACTTC.

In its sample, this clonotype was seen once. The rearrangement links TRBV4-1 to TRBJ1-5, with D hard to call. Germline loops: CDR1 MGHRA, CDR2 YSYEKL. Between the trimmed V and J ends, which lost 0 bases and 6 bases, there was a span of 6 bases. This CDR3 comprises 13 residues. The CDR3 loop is CASSQDFGQPQHF. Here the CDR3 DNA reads TGCGCCAGCAGCCAAGATTTTGGTCAGCCCCAGCATTTT.

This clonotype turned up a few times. The CDR3 loop reads CASSRSGLGQGAVGYTF. DNA for the CDR3: TGTGCCAGCTCACGTTCTGGCCTGGGACAGGGGGCCGTGGGCTACACCTTC. This chain links TRBV18 with TRBJ1-2; 12 nucleotides match TRBD1. Germline V gene sequence: CDR1 KGHSH, CDR2 LQKENI. CDR3 length equals 17 residues. V gave up 4 bases and J gave up 8 bases; unmatched junction bases: 14.

The CDR3 nucleotides are TGCAGTGCTCTGACCACCGCGGGGGGGCCTTTTGGGGCCAACGTCCTGACTTTC. This encodes CSALTTAGGPFGANVLTF. The chain uses TRBV20-1 and TRBJ2-6, with TRBD2 matching over 9 bases. The CDR3 is 18 amino acids. V was pared by 5 bases and J by 3 bases, with 14 bases of the junction left unmatched. Germline assignment: CDR1 DFQATT and CDR2 SNEGSKA (reference sequence).

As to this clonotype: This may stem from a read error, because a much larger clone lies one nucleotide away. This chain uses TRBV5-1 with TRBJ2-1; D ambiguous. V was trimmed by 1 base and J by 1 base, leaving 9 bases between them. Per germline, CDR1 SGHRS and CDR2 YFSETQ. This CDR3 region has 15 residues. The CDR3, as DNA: TGCGCCAGCAGCTTGACCCTCGGGTCCTACAATGAGCAGTTCTTC. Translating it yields CASSLTLGSYNEQFF.

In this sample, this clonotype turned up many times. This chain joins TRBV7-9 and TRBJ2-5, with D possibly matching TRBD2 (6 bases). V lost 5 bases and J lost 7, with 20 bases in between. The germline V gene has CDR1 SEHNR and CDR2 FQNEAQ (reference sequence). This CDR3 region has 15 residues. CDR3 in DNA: TGTGCCAGCAGCAAACTAGGACTAACCGCAAGGACCCAGTACTTC. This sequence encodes CASSKLGLTARTQYF.

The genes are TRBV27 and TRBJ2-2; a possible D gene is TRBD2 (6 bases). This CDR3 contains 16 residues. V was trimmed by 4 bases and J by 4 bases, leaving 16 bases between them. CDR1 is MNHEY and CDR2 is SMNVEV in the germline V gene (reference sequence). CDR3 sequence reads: CASSSRVAGPTGELFF. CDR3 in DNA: TGTGCCAGCAGTTCGCGGGTGGCGGGACCCACCGGGGAGCTGTTTTTT.

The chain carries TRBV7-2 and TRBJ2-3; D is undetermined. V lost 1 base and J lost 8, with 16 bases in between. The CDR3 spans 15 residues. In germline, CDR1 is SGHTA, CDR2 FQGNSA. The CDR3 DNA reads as TGTGCCAGCAGCTTAGTAAGAGTACCAGCAGGTACGCAGTATTTT. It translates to CASSLVRVPAGTQYF.

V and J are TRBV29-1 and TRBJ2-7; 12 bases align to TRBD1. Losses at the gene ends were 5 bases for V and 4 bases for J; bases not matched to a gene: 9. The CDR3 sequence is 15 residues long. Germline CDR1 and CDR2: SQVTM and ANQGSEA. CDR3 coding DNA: TGCAGCGTTTCCGGGGGACAGGGGGCTGGGTACGAGCAGTACTTC. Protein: CSVSGGQGAGYEQYF.

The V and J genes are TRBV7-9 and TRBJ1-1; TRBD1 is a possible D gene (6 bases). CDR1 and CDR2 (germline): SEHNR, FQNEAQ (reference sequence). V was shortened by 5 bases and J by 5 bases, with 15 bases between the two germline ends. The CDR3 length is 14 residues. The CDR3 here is CASSPGVRITEAFF. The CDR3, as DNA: TGTGCCAGCAGCCCAGGGGTGAGAATTACTGAAGCTTTCTTT.

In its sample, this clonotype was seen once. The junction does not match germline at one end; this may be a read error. CDR3 sequence: CANSHNYEQYF. The DNA for the CDR3 is TGTGCCAACAGCCACAACTACGAGCAGTACTTC. The chain recombines TRBV3-1 with TRBJ2-5; D gene uncertain. The DNA end lines up better with TRBJ2-7; the J call may be wrong. The CDR3 is made up of 11 amino acids. Germline assignment: CDR1 LGHDT and CDR2 YNNKEL (reference sequence).

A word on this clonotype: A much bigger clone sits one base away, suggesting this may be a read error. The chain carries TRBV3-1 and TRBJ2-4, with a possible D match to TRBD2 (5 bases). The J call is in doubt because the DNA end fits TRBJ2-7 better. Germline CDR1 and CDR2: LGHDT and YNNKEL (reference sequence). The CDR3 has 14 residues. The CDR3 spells CAGSQVSRAYEQYF. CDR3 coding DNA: TGTGCCGGCAGCCAAGTCTCGAGGGCCTACGAGCAGTACTTC.

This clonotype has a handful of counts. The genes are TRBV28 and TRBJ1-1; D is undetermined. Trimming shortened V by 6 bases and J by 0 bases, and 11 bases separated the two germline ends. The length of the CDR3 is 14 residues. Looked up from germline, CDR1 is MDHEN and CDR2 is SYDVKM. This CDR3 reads CASRVGGMNTEAFF. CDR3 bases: TGTGCCAGCAGGGTAGGAGGGATGAACACTGAAGCTTTCTTT.